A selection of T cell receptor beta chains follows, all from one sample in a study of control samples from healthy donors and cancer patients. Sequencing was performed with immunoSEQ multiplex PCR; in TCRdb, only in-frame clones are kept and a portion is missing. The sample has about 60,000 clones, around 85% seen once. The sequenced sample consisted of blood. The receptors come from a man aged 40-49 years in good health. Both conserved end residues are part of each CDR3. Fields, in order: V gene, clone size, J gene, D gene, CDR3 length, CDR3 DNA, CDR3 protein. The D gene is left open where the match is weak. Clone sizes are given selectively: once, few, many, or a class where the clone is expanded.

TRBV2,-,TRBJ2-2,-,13,TGTGCCAGCAAGCTCGGAGGCACCGGGGAGCTGTTTTTT,CASKLGGTGELFF
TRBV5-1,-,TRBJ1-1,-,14,TGCGCCAGCAGCCCCCCCCCGGGTAACACTGAAGCTTTCTTT,CASSPPPGNTEAFF
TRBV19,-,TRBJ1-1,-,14,TGTGCCAGTACCCTGGGTGGGGGAGCTACTGAAGCTTTCTTT,CASTLGGGATEAFF
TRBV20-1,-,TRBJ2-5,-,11,TGCAGTGCTACTTGGGGAGAGACCCAGTACTTC,CSATWGETQYF
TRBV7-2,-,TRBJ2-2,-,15,TGTGCCAGCAGCTTAGCCGGCGGATACACCGGGGAGCTGTTTTTT,CASSLAGGYTGELFF
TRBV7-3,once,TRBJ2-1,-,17,TGTGCCAGCAGCTTATTAGGTACTGGGATCCGTTACAATGAGCAGTTCTTC,CASSLLGTGIRYNEQFF
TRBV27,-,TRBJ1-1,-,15,TGTGCCAGCAGTTTATATACCACAGGGTACACTGAAGCTTTCTTT,CASSLYTTGYTEAFF
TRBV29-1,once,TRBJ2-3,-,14,TGCAGCGTTGTTGTCCAGGGTTCCACAGATACGCAGTATTTT,CSVVVQGSTDTQYF
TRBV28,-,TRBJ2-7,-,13,TGTGCCAGCAGTTTATCCTACAGCTACGAGCAGTACTTC,CASSLSYSYEQYF
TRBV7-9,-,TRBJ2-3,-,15,TGTGCCAGCAGCTTAGGGGTGGGGGTCGGAGATACGCAGTATTTT,CASSLGVGVGDTQYF
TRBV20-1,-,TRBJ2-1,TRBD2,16,TGCAGTGCTAGTACTAGCGGGGGGCCTGATTTGAATGAGCAGTTCTTC,CSASTSGGPDLNEQFF
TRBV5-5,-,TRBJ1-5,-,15,TGTGCCAGCAGCTTGGACGCGTCTTCAAATCAGCCCCAGCATTTT,CASSLDASSNQPQHF
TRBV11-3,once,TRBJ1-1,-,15,TGTGCCAGCAGCTTAATGGGCAGATCGCCCACTGAAGCTTTCTTT,CASSLMGRSPTEAFF
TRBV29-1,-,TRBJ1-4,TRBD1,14,TGCAGCGCATCAAACAGGGGCCCTAATGAAAAACTGTTTTTT,CSASNRGPNEKLFF
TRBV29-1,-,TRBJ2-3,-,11,TGCAGCGCCGGTAGCACAGATACGCAGTATTTT,CSAGSTDTQYF
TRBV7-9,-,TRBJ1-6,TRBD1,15,TGTGCCAGCAGCCCGGGACAGGGAGGGAATTCACCCCTCCACTTT,CASSPGQGGNSPLHF
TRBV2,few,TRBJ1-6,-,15,TGTGCCAGCAGTGAACTGGAGGGTTTGGATTCACCCCTCCACTTT,CASSELEGLDSPLHF
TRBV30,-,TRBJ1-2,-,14,TGTGCCTGGAGTGTATCGCGGGGGGCGGGCGGCTACACCTTC,CAWSVSRGAGGYTF
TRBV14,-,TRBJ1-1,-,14,TGTGCCAGCAGCCTACATGCGGTCAACACTGAAGCTTTCTTT,CASSLHAVNTEAFF
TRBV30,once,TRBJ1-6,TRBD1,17,TGTGCCTGGAAATCGGGACAGGGGGACTCCTATAATTCACCCCCCCACTTT,CAWKSGQGDSYNSPPHF
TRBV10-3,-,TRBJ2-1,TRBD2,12,TGTGCCATCGAAGCAGCGGGGGATGAGCAGTTCTTC,CAIEAAGDEQFF
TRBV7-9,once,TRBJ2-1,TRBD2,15,TGTGCCAGCAGCTTAGGCGGGGGTGACTACAATGAGCAGTTCTTC,CASSLGGGDYNEQFF
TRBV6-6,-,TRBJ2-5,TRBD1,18,TGTGCCAGCAGTCCGCTCCCTACGATTACAGGGGATGGTCAGACCCAGTACTTC,CASSPLPTITGDGQTQYF
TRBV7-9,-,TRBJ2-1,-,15,TGTGCCAGCAGCTTATCAAAGGGCACCGTCGATGAGCAGTTCTTC,CASSLSKGTVDEQFF
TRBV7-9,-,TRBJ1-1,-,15,TGTGCCAGCAGCTTAGTCGGCGGAGTGAACACTGAAGCTTTCTTT,CASSLVGGVNTEAFF
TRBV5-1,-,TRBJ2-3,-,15,TGCGCCAGCAGCTTGCAGGGTGGAATGACAGATACGCAGTATTTT,CASSLQGGMTDTQYF
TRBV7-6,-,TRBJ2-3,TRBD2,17,TGTGCCAGCAGCTTAACGGCTAGCGGGAGGAGCACAGATACGCAGTATTTT,CASSLTASGRSTDTQYF
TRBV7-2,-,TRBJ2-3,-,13,TGTGCCAGCAGCTTGGGCTACACAGATACGCAGTATTTT,CASSLGYTDTQYF
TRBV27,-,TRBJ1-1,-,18,TGTGCCAGCAGTTTATCCTTTTTTCAGGGATGGGTGCTCACTGAAGCTTTCTTT,CASSLSFFQGWVLTEAFF
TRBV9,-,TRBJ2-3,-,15,TGTGCCAGCAGCGTCCCTTTAGGTGGCACAGATACGCAGTATTTT,CASSVPLGGTDTQYF
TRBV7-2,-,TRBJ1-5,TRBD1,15,TGTGCCAGCAGCCTTCGGACAGGCAGTAATCAGCCCCAGCATTTT,CASSLRTGSNQPQHF
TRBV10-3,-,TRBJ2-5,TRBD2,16,TGTGCCATCAGTGCAACCGGGACTAGCGGGGCGGAGACCCAGTACTTC,CAISATGTSGAETQYF
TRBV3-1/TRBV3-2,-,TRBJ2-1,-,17,TGTGCCAGCAGCCAAGAGTGGGGGAGGAGTGGCGGGGTTGAGCAGTTCTTC,CASSQEWGRSGGVEQFF
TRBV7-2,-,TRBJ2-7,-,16,TGTGCCAGCAGCGGAGGGTATCTGACGCCCTCCTACGAGCAGTACTTC,CASSGGYLTPSYEQYF
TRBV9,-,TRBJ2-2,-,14,TGTGCCAGCAGTTTTGGACTCCCGACCGGGGAGCTGTTTTTT,CASSFGLPTGELFF
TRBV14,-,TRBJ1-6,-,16,TGTGCCAGCAGCCCGGGGACCGAGTATAATAATTCACCCCTCCACTTT,CASSPGTEYNNSPLHF
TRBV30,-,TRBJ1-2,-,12,TGTGCCTGGAGACTGAGCTACTATGGCTACACCTTC,CAWRLSYYGYTF
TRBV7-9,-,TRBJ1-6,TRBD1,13,TGTGCCAGCAGCTTAACAGGGGATTCACCCCTCCACTTT,CASSLTGDSPLHF
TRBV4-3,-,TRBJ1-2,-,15,TGCGCCAGCAGCCAAGATAGGGGTCAGGTCCGTGGCTACACCTTC,CASSQDRGQVRGYTF
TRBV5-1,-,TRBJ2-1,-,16,TGCGCCAGCAGCTTGGGGGCCAACCATGACGTCTATGAGCAGTTCTTC,CASSLGANHDVYEQFF
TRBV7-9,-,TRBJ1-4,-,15,TGTGCCAGCAGCTTGGAGGCTTCGACTAATGAAAAACTGTTTTTT,CASSLEASTNEKLFF
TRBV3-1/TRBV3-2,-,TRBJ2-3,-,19,TGTGCCAGCAGCCAAGGTTATTGGACGGGGGCGACTAGCACAGATACGCAGTATTTT,CASSQGYWTGATSTDTQYF
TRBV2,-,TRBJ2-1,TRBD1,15,TGTGCCAGCAGTGAAGCGGGACAGGGTGGGAATGAGCAGTTCTTC,CASSEAGQGGNEQFF
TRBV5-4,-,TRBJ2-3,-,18,TGTGCCAGCAGCTGGAGGGGTGGGGCTAGCGTAAGAGGAGATACGCAGTATTTT,CASSWRGGASVRGDTQYF
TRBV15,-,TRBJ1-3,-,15,TGTGCCACCAGCAGAGAGGGACATTCTGGAAACACCATATATTTT,CATSREGHSGNTIYF
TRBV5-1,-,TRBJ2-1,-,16,TGCGCCAGCAGGGGCAGGGAAGGAGTGTCCTACAATGAGCAGTTCTTC,CASRGREGVSYNEQFF
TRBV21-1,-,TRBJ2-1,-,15,TGTGCCAGCAGCAAAGTTAGAGGAATAGGGAATGAGCAGTTCTTC,CASSKVRGIGNEQFF
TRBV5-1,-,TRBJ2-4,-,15,TGCGCCAGCAGCTTGGCAGGGGTGGACAAAAACATTCAGTACTTC,CASSLAGVDKNIQYF
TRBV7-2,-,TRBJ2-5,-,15,TGTGCCAGCAGCTTCGGGGGTCCCTCGGAAGAGACCCAGTACTTC,CASSFGGPSEETQYF
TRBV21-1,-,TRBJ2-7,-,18,TGTGCCAGCAGCAAAACCTTGGAGGAGAGTGTCCGGGGGGGAGCTCAGTACTTC,CASSKTLEESVRGGAQYF
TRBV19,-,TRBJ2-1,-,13,TGTGCCAGTAGTATTCCCGGGATGTATGAGCAGTTCTTC,CASSIPGMYEQFF
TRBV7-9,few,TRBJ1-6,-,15,TGTGCCAGCAGCTCCTCTAGGGGCGGTAATTCACCCCTCCACTTT,CASSSSRGGNSPLHF
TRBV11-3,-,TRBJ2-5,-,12,TGTGCCAGCAGCTCGAGGTGGGAGACCCAGTACTTC,CASSSRWETQYF
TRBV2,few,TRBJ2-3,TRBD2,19,TGTGCCAGCAGTGGTGGCGGGGGGATAGCGGGGCGATTCACAGATACGCAGTATTTT,CASSGGGGIAGRFTDTQYF
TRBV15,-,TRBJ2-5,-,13,TGTGCCACCAGCAGAGGGCCGAGAGAGACCCAGTACTTC,CATSRGPRETQYF